Described below is a single T cell receptor (beta chain) sequence and its context. The data were produced by immunoSEQ multiplex PCR, yet TCRdb's version contains in-frame clones alone and is incomplete. The top ten hold around 4.8% of the sample, which has roughly 100,000 clones, approximately 80% seen once. This specimen belongs to a study of blood T cell repertoires in COVID-19. Germline loops: CDR1 ENHRY, CDR2 SYGVKD. Trimming cost V 0 bases and J 3 bases, with 7 bases left between them. The CDR3 runs to 14 residues. Sequencing input: peripheral blood. This clonotype was sampled from a man aged 60 to 69 with acute or convalescent COVID-19. The V call is TRBV10-3, the J call TRBJ2-3; D remains unclear. The DNA of the CDR3 is TGTGCCATCAGTGAGTCGCTATTGACAGATACGCAGTATTTT. Translation gives CAISESLLTDTQYF.